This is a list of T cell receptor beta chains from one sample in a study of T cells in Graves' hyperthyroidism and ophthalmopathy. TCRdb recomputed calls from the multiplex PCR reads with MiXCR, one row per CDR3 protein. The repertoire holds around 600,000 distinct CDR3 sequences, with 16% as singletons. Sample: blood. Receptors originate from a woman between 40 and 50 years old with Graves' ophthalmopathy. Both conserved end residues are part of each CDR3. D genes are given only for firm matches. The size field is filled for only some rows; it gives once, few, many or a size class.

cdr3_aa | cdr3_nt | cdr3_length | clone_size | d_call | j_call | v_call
CASLRDSNQPQHF | TGTGCCAGCCTCAGAGATAGCAATCAGCCCCAGCATTTT | 13 | few | NA | TRBJ1-5 | TRBV2
CASSQSGRDEQYF | TGTGCCAGCAGCCAAAGCGGCAGGGACGAGCAGTACTTC | 13 | NA | NA | TRBJ2-7 | TRBV14
CASSILGGQPQHF | TGTGCCAGTAGTATACTCGGAGGTCAGCCCCAGCATTTT | 13 | NA | NA | TRBJ1-5 | TRBV19
CASRIRVSPQHF | TGTGCCAGCAGAATAAGGGTGTCGCCCCAGCATTTT | 12 | NA | NA | TRBJ1-5 | TRBV6-2/TRBV6-3
CASSTGSSGSRETQYF | TGCGCCAGCAGCACGGGAAGTAGTGGGTCGCGCGAGACCCAGTACTTC | 16 | NA | NA | TRBJ2-5 | TRBV4-1
CASSQGDRHTGELFF | TGTGCCAGCAGCCAAGGAGACAGACACACCGGGGAGCTGTTTTTT | 15 | many | NA | TRBJ2-2 | TRBV3-1
CASSLGPVNTEAFF | TGCGCCAGCAGCTTGGGGCCAGTGAACACTGAAGCTTTCTTT | 14 | many | NA | TRBJ1-1 | TRBV5-1
CSAIASGSFNEQYF | TGCAGTGCAATCGCTAGCGGGAGTTTTAACGAGCAGTACTTC | 14 | few | TRBD2 | TRBJ2-7 | TRBV20-1
CASSPGQHYGYTF | TGTGCCAGCTCACCGGGACAGCACTATGGCTACACCTTC | 13 | few | TRBD1 | TRBJ1-2 | TRBV18
CASSYSALAYNEQFF | TGTGCCAGCAGTTACTCGGCACTAGCGTACAATGAGCAGTTCTTC | 15 | many | TRBD2 | TRBJ2-1 | TRBV6-6
CSASPRGPRRTQYF | TGCAGTGCTAGCCCTCGAGGCCCTCGAAGGACGCAGTATTTT | 14 | many | NA | TRBJ2-3 | TRBV20-1
CSARGLDFTDTQYF | TGCAGTGCAAGAGGACTCGATTTCACAGATACGCAGTATTTT | 14 | few | NA | TRBJ2-3 | TRBV20-1
CASSNGGASNTEAFF | TGTGCCAGCAGTAACGGGGGGGCCTCGAACACTGAAGCTTTCTTT | 15 | many | NA | TRBJ1-1 | TRBV6-1
CASSLGQNNQPQHF | TGTGCCAGCAGTTTGGGGCAAAACAATCAGCCCCAGCATTTT | 14 | many | NA | TRBJ1-5 | TRBV28
CAISTRGVPPYNEQFF | TGTGCCATCAGTACCCGCGGGGTCCCGCCGTACAATGAGCAGTTCTTC | 16 | NA | NA | TRBJ2-1 | TRBV10-3
CASSLAGLLLETQYF | TGTGCCAGCAGCTTAGCGGGACTACTCCTCGAGACCCAGTACTTC | 15 | NA | TRBD2 | TRBJ2-5 | TRBV7-2
CSARDSYNSPLHF | TGCAGTGCTAGGGACAGCTACAATTCACCCCTCCACTTT | 13 | NA | NA | TRBJ1-6 | TRBV20-1
CSVGTSGNTIYF | TGCAGTGTCGGTACTTCTGGAAACACCATATATTTT | 12 | few | NA | TRBJ1-3 | TRBV20-1
CASSRTGSDGETQYF | TGTGCCAGCAGTAGGACAGGGTCGGATGGGGAGACCCAGTACTTC | 15 | many | TRBD1 | TRBJ2-5 | TRBV11-2
CASSLGHSSSGNTIYF | TGCGCCAGCAGCCTGGGGCATAGCAGCTCTGGAAACACCATATATTTT | 16 | few | NA | TRBJ1-3 | TRBV5-1
CASSWTSGDYNEQFF | TGTGCCAGCAGTTGGACTAGCGGGGATTACAATGAGCAGTTCTTC | 15 | NA | TRBD2 | TRBJ2-1 | TRBV7-3
CASSLMGLPGYTF | TGTGCCAGCAGCTTAATGGGGCTCCCTGGCTACACCTTC | 13 | many | NA | TRBJ1-2 | TRBV7-2
CASSQGGAGANVLTF | TGTGCCAGCAGCCAAGGAGGGGCCGGGGCCAACGTCCTGACTTTC | 15 | many | NA | TRBJ2-6 | TRBV3-1
CASSPGGGNTEAFF | TGTGCCAGCTCACCTGGGGGAGGGAACACTGAAGCTTTCTTT | 14 | many | NA | TRBJ1-1 | TRBV18
CASSLAGLGQDYEQYF | TGTGCCAGCAGCTTAGCGGGGCTGGGACAGGACTACGAGCAGTACTTC | 16 | many | TRBD1 | TRBJ2-7 | TRBV7-9
CASSYRGKTQYF | TGTGCCAGCAGCTACAGGGGGAAGACCCAGTACTTC | 12 | many | TRBD1 | TRBJ2-5 | TRBV28
CASNHQGLSGNTIYF | TGTGCCAGCAACCACCAGGGCCTCTCTGGAAACACCATATATTTT | 15 | NA | NA | TRBJ1-3 | TRBV7-9
CASSQAPRPGLAGGWTDTQYF | TGCGCCAGCAGCCAGGCCCCTCGGCCGGGACTAGCGGGGGGGTGGACAGATACGCAGTATTTT | 21 | NA | TRBD2 | TRBJ2-3 | TRBV4-1
CASSLGQGVGEQYF | TGTGCCAGCAGTTTGGGACAGGGGGTCGGCGAGCAGTACTTC | 14 | many | TRBD1 | TRBJ2-7 | TRBV12-3/TRBV12-4
CSARPAFIAGGNEQFF | TGCAGTGCTAGACCGGCCTTTATAGCGGGAGGGAATGAGCAGTTCTTC | 16 | few | TRBD2 | TRBJ2-1 | TRBV20-1
CASRVGGGAYGYTF | TGTGCCAGCAGGGTCGGAGGGGGGGCCTATGGCTACACCTTC | 14 | many | NA | TRBJ1-2 | TRBV2
CASSEDLGQGTDTQYF | TGTGCCAGCAGTGAGGACCTGGGACAGGGCACAGATACGCAGTATTTT | 16 | many | TRBD1 | TRBJ2-3 | TRBV6-1
CSVPRLAVTTRHTQYF | TGCAGCGTTCCCAGACTAGCGGTGACTACCCGGCATACGCAGTATTTT | 16 | NA | TRBD2 | TRBJ2-3 | TRBV29-1
CSVGGTGGFRNTEAFF | TGCAGCGTTGGAGGGACAGGGGGCTTCAGGAACACTGAAGCTTTCTTT | 16 | many | TRBD1 | TRBJ1-1 | TRBV29-1
CASSLLGDSQETQYF | TGTGCCAGCAGTTTATTGGGGGACAGCCAAGAGACCCAGTACTTC | 15 | NA | TRBD1 | TRBJ2-5 | TRBV28
CSVGAHRDRAAYEQYF | TGCAGCGTTGGGGCCCACAGAGACAGGGCTGCCTACGAGCAGTACTTC | 16 | few | TRBD1 | TRBJ2-7 | TRBV29-1
CATSPGAIDQPQHF | TGTGCCACCAGCCCCGGTGCAATAGATCAGCCCCAGCATTTT | 14 | NA | NA | TRBJ1-5 | TRBV15
CASTRVGTGDINEQFF | TGTGCCAGCACCAGAGTGGGGACAGGTGATATAAATGAGCAGTTCTTC | 16 | many | TRBD1 | TRBJ2-1 | TRBV7-8
CSARPEGQGAREQYF | TGCAGTGCTAGACCAGAGGGACAGGGTGCTCGAGAGCAGTACTTC | 15 | many | TRBD1 | TRBJ2-7 | TRBV20-1
CASRQPDTGELFF | TGTGCTAGCAGACAGCCAGACACCGGGGAGCTGTTTTTT | 13 | NA | NA | TRBJ2-2 | TRBV7-7
CASRWTWTTYNEQFF | TGTGCCAGCAGGTGGACCTGGACTACCTACAATGAGCAGTTCTTC | 15 | NA | NA | TRBJ2-1 | TRBV27
CSARRLIEAKNIQYF | TGCAGTGCTAGAAGGTTGATCGAAGCCAAAAACATTCAGTACTTC | 15 | many | NA | TRBJ2-4 | TRBV20-1
CASQEGLYKETQYF | TGTGCCAGCCAAGAAGGGCTTTACAAGGAGACCCAGTACTTC | 14 | NA | NA | TRBJ2-5 | TRBV12-3/TRBV12-4
CASSPRGITGELFF | TGTGCCAGCTCACCAAGGGGGATCACCGGGGAGCTGTTTTTT | 14 | many | NA | TRBJ2-2 | TRBV18
CASSETLAGEYNEQFF | TGTGCCAGCAGCGAAACACTAGCGGGAGAATACAATGAGCAGTTCTTC | 16 | few | TRBD2 | TRBJ2-1 | TRBV4-2
CSAFGPRGSYEQYF | TGCAGTGCTTTCGGTCCGAGGGGCTCCTACGAGCAGTACTTC | 14 | few | NA | TRBJ2-7 | TRBV20-1
CASMGGRAEEQYF | TGCGCCAGCATGGGCGGGAGGGCCGAAGAGCAGTACTTC | 13 | many | TRBD2 | TRBJ2-7 | TRBV10-2